Below are 27 T cell receptor beta chains sequenced from a single sample in a study of T-cell memory formation after mild COVID-19. TCRdb re-called the 5' RACE reads with MiXCR, one entry per CDR3 protein. The sample records about 82,000 distinct CDR3 sequences, around 15% being singletons. Sequencing was done on a sample of PBMCs or a T cell subset sorted from them (not recorded which). Every receptor here comes from a man between 18 and 35 years old who had mild COVID-19 (a few samples of this study predate the infection). Cell type and time point are not known.

The CDR3 DNA is TGCAGCGGACTTGGCGGGAATCGCGACAATGAGCAGTTCTTC. Translated, it gives CSGLGGNRDNEQFF. The rearrangement links TRBV29-1 to TRBJ2-1; a weak D match, TRBD2 (6 bases). The germline V gene encodes CDR1 SQVTM and CDR2 ANQGSEA. The CDR3 sequence is 14 residues long. V was trimmed by 7 bases and J by 5 bases, leaving 18 bases between them.

This clonotype has more than one count but fewer than ten. This chain joins TRBV2 and TRBJ2-5; TRBD1 might be the D (5 bases). The CDR3 has 13 amino acids. Germline CDR1 SNHLY, CDR2 FYNNEI. The CDR3: CAILKGNEETQYF. The DNA for the CDR3 is TGTGCTATCCTAAAGGGGAACGAAGAGACCCAGTACTTC.

The chain links TRBV20-1 to TRBJ2-7; perhaps TRBD1 as D (5 bases). The CDR3 is made up of 11 amino acids. Per germline, CDR1 DFQATT and CDR2 SNEGSKA (reference sequence). Trimming cost V 3 bases and J 3 bases, with 6 bases left between them. The CDR3 sequence is CSASQGYEQYV. The CDR3 bases are TGCAGTGCTAGCCAGGGCTACGAGCAGTACGTC.

This chain links TRBV7-7 with TRBJ2-7; TRBD2 matches 7 bases. The CDR3 has 14 amino acids. Unmatched junction bases numbered 8, after V lost 5 bases and J lost 4 bases. CDR1 and CDR2 from the germline V gene are SSHAT and FNYEAQ (reference sequence). CDR3 in amino acids: CASSPGGTRYEQYF. The CDR3 region has the DNA TGTGCCAGCAGCCCCGGGGGGACCAGGTACGAGCAGTACTTC.

This clonotype was picked up one time. It may be a read error: a sequence one base away is much more abundant. The V gene is TRBV7-9, the J gene TRBJ1-2, with D unresolved. Trimming left V 5 bases short and J 6 bases short, with 4 bases between. This CDR3 is 10 amino acids long. Per the germline V gene, CDR1 is SEHNR and CDR2 is FQNEAQ (reference sequence). DNA for the CDR3: TGTGCCAGCAGCCCGGATGGCTACACCTTC. Encoded protein: CASSPDGYTF.

The rearrangement links TRBV6-6 to TRBJ2-3; D possibly corresponds to TRBD2 (6 bases). The CDR3 has 16 residues. Germline V gene data show CDR1 as MNHNY and CDR2 as SVGAGI (reference sequence). Trimming took 2 bases from V and 4 from J, leaving 16 bases between them. The CDR3 reads CASSYVLAWNADTQYF. CDR3 nucleotides: TGTGCCAGCAGTTACGTTCTAGCGTGGAACGCAGATACGCAGTATTTT.

This clonotype was detected a few times. This chain links TRBV5-1 with TRBJ1-2; D is uncertain. V gave up 0 bases and J gave up 4 bases, with 7 bases separating them. The germline gives CDR1 SGHRS, CDR2 YFSETQ. CDR3 length: 13 residues. The CDR3, as DNA: TGCGCCAGCAGCTTGGCCACAGCCTATGGCTACACCTTC. This codes for CASSLATAYGYTF.

The chain carries TRBV7-3 and TRBJ2-3, with D possibly being TRBD1 (5 bases). This CDR3 has 17 amino acids. V dropped 5 bases and J dropped 2 bases, with 20 bases sitting between them. Germline assignment: CDR1 SGHTA and CDR2 FQGTGA. The CDR3 DNA reads as TGTGCCAGCAGCCTACGGCCACGTGGGGCCTACACAGATACGCAGTATTTT. Translation: CASSLRPRGAYTDTQYF.

The J gene is TRBJ2-5, the V gene TRBV5-1; D call uncertain. Deletions cut 3 bases from V and 2 bases from J, with 11 bases between. Germline V gene sequence: CDR1 SGHRS, CDR2 YFSETQ. This CDR3 has 14 residues. The CDR3 reads CASSSPLGQETQYF. CDR3 in DNA: TGCGCCAGCAGCTCACCCTTAGGACAAGAGACCCAGTACTTC.

The V and J genes are TRBV6-2 or TRBV6-3 and TRBJ2-5; D is uncertain. Trimming left V 6 bases short and J 5 bases short, with 13 bases between. Germline V gives CDR1 MNHEY, CDR2 SVGEGT. CDR3 length: 13 amino acids. CDR3 sequence: CASRETPEETQYF. CDR3 DNA sequence: TGTGCCAGCAGGGAAACACCGGAGGAGACCCAGTACTTC.

This clonotype was picked up a small number of times. The rearrangement joins TRBV12-3 or TRBV12-4 to TRBJ1-3; 8 bases agree with TRBD1. This CDR3 contains 15 residues. The J segment lost 4 bases and the V segment lost 5 bases, leaving 7 bases of the junction unmatched. For the CDR3, the DNA is TGTGCCAGCAGTCCGGACAGGGCCGGAGGAAACACCATATATTTT. It encodes CASSPDRAGGNTIYF.

Concerning this clonotype: At one boundary the junction diverges from the germline segment, which might be a read error. The chain links TRBV19 to TRBJ1-5; no clear D gene. CDR1 and CDR2 (germline): LNHDA, SQIVND (reference sequence). This CDR3 is built from 15 residues. The CDR3 nucleotides read TGTGCCAGTAGTACTGCCGGGCAGTTCAATCAGCCACAGCATTTT. It translates to CASSTAGQFNQPQHF.

In this sample, this clonotype turned up a few times. This chain connects TRBV5-1 to TRBJ2-5; 8 nucleotides align to TRBD1. Germline loops: CDR1 SGHRS, CDR2 YFSETQ. The CDR3 loop spans 16 amino acids. Germline trimming cut 5 bases from V and 4 bases from J; bases unmatched to any gene: 13. CDR3: CASRNRTGFDRETQYF. The CDR3 DNA sequence: TGCGCCAGCAGGAATAGGACAGGGTTCGATCGAGAGACCCAGTACTTC. Together with reference TRBV5-1 and TRBJ2-5, the CDR3 gives the full variable domain: KAGVTQTPRYLIKTRGQQVTLSCSPISGHRSVSWYQQTPGQGLQFLFEYFSETQRNKGNFPGRFSGRQFSNSRSEMNVSTLELGDSALYLCASRNRTGFDRETQYFGPGTRLLVL.

This clonotype came up a few times. The V and J genes are TRBV27 and TRBJ2-3; 9 nucleotides agree with TRBD1. The CDR3 sequence is 19 residues long. Trimming at V came to 5 bases and at J to 6 bases, leaving 21 bases not matched to a gene. Germline loops: CDR1 MNHEY, CDR2 SMNVEV (reference sequence). The CDR3 nucleotides are TGTGCCAGCAGTATCTCCGGGACAGGGTACATCATCGAGGGGGATACGCAGTATTTT. It codes for CASSISGTGYIIEGDTQYF.

This clonotype was observed a few times. The chain is built from TRBV5-1 and TRBJ2-1; D gene unclear. The CDR3 has 14 amino acids. Germline loops: CDR1 SGHRS, CDR2 YFSETQ. With 0 bases removed from V and 3 bases from J, the gap between germline ends came to 7 bases. The CDR3: CASSLGASYNEQFF. The CDR3 DNA is TGCGCCAGCAGCTTGGGGGCTAGCTACAATGAGCAGTTCTTC.

The chain couples TRBV9 to TRBJ2-3, with 12 bases matching TRBD2. The ends lost 0 bases at V and 8 bases at J; junction bases unmatched: 7. Germline values: CDR1 SGDLS, CDR2 YYNGEE. The CDR3 has 16 residues. CDR3 loop: CASSVGKLAGGPTQYF. The CDR3 nucleotides read TGTGCCAGCAGCGTAGGGAAACTAGCGGGGGGTCCTACGCAGTATTTT.

This clonotype was picked up a small number of times. The chain employs TRBV20-1 and TRBJ2-7; D is uncertain. The V gene's germline CDR1 is DFQATT and CDR2 SNEGSKA (reference sequence). CDR3 length: 12 residues. With 6 bases removed from V and 7 bases from J, the gap between germline ends came to 16 bases. CDR3 loop: CSARLPGSEQYF. The CDR3 nucleotides read TGCAGTGCGCGGCTCCCCGGGTCAGAGCAGTACTTC.

The rearrangement links TRBV7-9 to TRBJ1-1, with 8 positions matching TRBD1. The V gene's germline CDR1 is SEHNR and CDR2 FQNEAQ (reference sequence). The CDR3 is made up of 14 amino acids. Trimming removed 8 bases from V and 4 bases from J; junction bases left unmatched: 9. The CDR3 DNA follows: TGTGCCAGCGGCACAGGAGGACAGGGCACTGAAGCTTTCTTT. Its protein is CASGTGGQGTEAFF.

There are a few counts of this clonotype. The chain uses TRBV4-1 and TRBJ1-4; D may be TRBD1 (6 bases). CDR3 size: 14 residues. V was clipped by 4 bases and J by 8 bases, with 14 bases between them. CDR1 is MGHRA, CDR2 YSYEKL, per germline. CDR3 DNA: TGCGCCAGCAGCCCGGGGGCCTTGGAGGAAAAACTGTTTTTT. It is translated as CASSPGALEEKLFF.

The rearrangement joins TRBV12-3 or TRBV12-4 to TRBJ2-2, with 7 bases that match TRBD1. The CDR3 has 16 residues. V gave up 7 bases and J gave up 3 bases; unmatched junction bases: 11. CDR3 amino acids: CASTPGTGDDTGELFF. CDR3 sequence (DNA): TGTGCCAGCACCCCGGGAACAGGGGATGACACCGGGGAGCTGTTTTTT.

The chain carries TRBV29-1 and TRBJ2-3; D call uncertain. Germline V lookup: CDR1 SQVTM, CDR2 ANQGSEA. This CDR3 comprises 16 residues. Trimming left V 2 bases short and J 0 bases short, with 15 bases between. The CDR3 DNA is TGCAGCGTTGAATTTTTTAGCAGTTCTAGCACAGATACGCAGTATTTT. Translation gives CSVEFFSSSSTDTQYF.

This clonotype has a count of ten or more. CDR3 sequence: CSASDLRVGSYEQYV. Written as DNA, the CDR3 is TGCAGTGCTAGTGACCTCCGGGTCGGCTCCTACGAGCAGTACGTC. The J gene is TRBJ2-7, the V gene TRBV20-1; D ambiguous. The CDR3 covers 15 residues. Germline V gives CDR1 DFQATT, CDR2 SNEGSKA (reference sequence). The V gene lost 3 bases and the J gene lost 0 bases, with 15 bases spanning the gap.

Written as DNA, the CDR3 is TGTGCCAGCTCACCGGGACACGCAAACACCATATATTTT. Amino acid sequence: CASSPGHANTIYF. The chain is built from TRBV18 and TRBJ1-3; TRBD1 might be the D (6 bases). Germline CDR1 KGHSH, CDR2 LQKENI. There are 13 residues in the CDR3. The V and J ends lost 3 bases and 6 bases respectively, with 9 bases between them.

This clonotype came up a few times. The J gene is TRBJ2-1, the V gene TRBV7-6; D could derive from TRBD1 or TRBD2 (5 bases each). The germline gives CDR1 SGHVS, CDR2 FNYEAQ. This CDR3 region has 14 residues. Trimming pared 2 bases from V and 8 bases from J, leaving 13 bases between. CDR3 residues: CASSLYGGRDEQFF. In DNA, the CDR3 is TGTGCCAGCAGCTTATATGGGGGTCGTGATGAGCAGTTCTTC.

This clonotype was seen more than once but under ten times. The chain couples TRBV29-1 to TRBJ2-5, with 11 bases fitting TRBD1. The length of the CDR3 is 14 residues. The V gene end was trimmed by 7 bases and the J gene end by 5 bases; junction bases not matched to a gene: 9. Germline V gives CDR1 SQVTM, CDR2 ANQGSEA. This CDR3 is CSAGTGGSGETQYF. CDR3 coding DNA: TGCAGCGCCGGGACAGGGGGGTCCGGGGAGACCCAGTACTTC.

The chain uses TRBV6-2 or TRBV6-3 and TRBJ2-3, with D possibly being TRBD1 or TRBD2 (5 bases each). V was clipped by 6 bases and J by 6 bases, with 16 bases between them. The CDR3 is 14 residues long. The germline gives CDR1 MNHEY, CDR2 SVGEGT. DNA of the CDR3: TGTGCCAGCAGCCGACCTGGGGGAGCTGATACGCAGTATTTT. It translates to CASSRPGGADTQYF.

The rearrangement joins TRBV12-3 or TRBV12-4 to TRBJ1-1, with a possible D match to TRBD1 (5 bases). Deletions cut 4 bases from V and 1 base from J, with 10 bases between. This CDR3 is 14 amino acids long. In DNA, the CDR3 is TGTGCCAGCAGTTCCCGACAGAAGAACACTGAAGCTTTCTTT. The encoded protein is CASSSRQKNTEAFF.